This TCR beta chain originates from a study of T cells of healthy individuals. TCRdb re-called the 5' RACE reads through MiXCR, storing one row per CDR3 protein. The data show 90,000 to 100,000 distinct CDR3 sequences, 17% seen once. The CDR3 covers 14 residues. The V and J ends lost 1 base and 4 bases respectively, with 9 bases between them. CDR1 LGHDT and CDR2 YNNKEL come from the germline V gene (reference sequence). V and J are TRBV3-1 and TRBJ2-3, with D unclear. The TCR comes from a human donor in good health. CDR3 sequence (DNA): TGTGCCAGCAGCCAAGGGGTGGCGTCAGATACGCAGTATTTT. Translation gives CASSQGVASDTQYF.